This T cell receptor beta chain was retrieved from a study of blood T cell repertoires in COVID-19. The repertoire was sequenced with immunoSEQ multiplex PCR; TCRdb's copy has only in-frame clones and lacks some. The table includes 140,000 to 150,000 clones, 81% detected once. Looked up from germline, CDR1 is MNHEY and CDR2 is SMNVEV (reference sequence). The junction had 6 bases not matched to a gene; V was cut back by 5 bases and J by 5 bases. The CDR3 has 15 amino acids. The sequencing sample was made of peripheral blood. The TCR was taken from a human donor in a cohort sampled during active COVID-19. The V and J genes are TRBV27 and TRBJ2-1, with 10 positions matching TRBD2. Written as DNA, the CDR3 is TGTGCCAGCAGTACCCGGACTAGCGGACACAATGAGCAGTTCTTC. The encoded protein is CASSTRTSGHNEQFF.